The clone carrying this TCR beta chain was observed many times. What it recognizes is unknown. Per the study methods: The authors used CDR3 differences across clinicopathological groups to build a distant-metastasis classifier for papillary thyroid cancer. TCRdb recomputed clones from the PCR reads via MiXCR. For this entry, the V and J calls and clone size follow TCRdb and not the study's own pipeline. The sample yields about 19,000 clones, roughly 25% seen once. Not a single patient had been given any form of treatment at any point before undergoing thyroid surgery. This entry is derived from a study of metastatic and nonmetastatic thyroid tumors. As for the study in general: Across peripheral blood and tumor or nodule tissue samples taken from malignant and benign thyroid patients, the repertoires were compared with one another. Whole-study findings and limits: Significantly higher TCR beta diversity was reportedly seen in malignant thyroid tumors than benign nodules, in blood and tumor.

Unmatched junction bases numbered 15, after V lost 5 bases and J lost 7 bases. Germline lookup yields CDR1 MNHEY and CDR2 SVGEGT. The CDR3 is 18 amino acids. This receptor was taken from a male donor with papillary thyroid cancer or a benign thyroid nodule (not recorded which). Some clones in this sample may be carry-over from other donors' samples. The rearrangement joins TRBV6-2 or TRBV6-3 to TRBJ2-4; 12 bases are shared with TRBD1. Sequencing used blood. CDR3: CASSEPPGQGAQGNIQYF. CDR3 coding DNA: TGTGCCAGCAGTGAACCCCCGGGACAGGGGGCACAAGGCAACATTCAGTACTTC.